The rows below give T cell receptor beta chains drawn from one sample of a study of graft-versus-host responses after intestinal transplantation. These TCRs' antigens remain unknown. Produced via immunoSEQ multiplex PCR; TCRdb's table is partial and in-frame only. The table lists approximately 79,000 clones, roughly 80% of them singletons, with more than 0.8% in the top ten. Material: unstimulated CD4+ T cells sorted from spleen or lymph node cells, obtained before intestinal transplant. These receptor sequences come from a human donor who received an intestinal transplant. CDR3s include the opening cysteine and the closing phenylalanine or tryptophan. Not all rows give a size; the values are once, few, many and, for expanded clones, a class.

clone size	V gene	CDR3 length	CDR3 protein
.	TRBV28	14	CASSFRTSGGEQFF
.	TRBV2	14	CASRGDTYNSPLHF
.	TRBV7-9	16	CASSLGLQGPGEKLFF
.	TRBV11-1	16	CASGLRGGEGTDTQYF
few	TRBV18	15	CASSSDRPAQETQYF
.	TRBV9	19	CASSVGDGRGGGSGNTIYF
.	TRBV13	17	CASSGSRFSGGGYEQYF
.	TRBV5-1	16	CASSSTPGQGGFGYTF
.	TRBV28	16	CASSSPGQVWGTEAFF
once	TRBV6-5	13	CASNPGWGSPLHF
.	TRBV4-1	14	CASSQDRGLGEQYF
once	TRBV5-4	17	CASSLDGGTSSGNTIYF
.	TRBV11-2	12	CASSREWTEAFF
.	TRBV20-1	11	CSASPDTEAFF
.	TRBV7-2	15	CATRTGTGTYNEQFF
.	TRBV6-1	14	CASRGRQGAYEQYF
.	TRBV9	15	CASSVFGSSGNTIYF
once	TRBV5-1	15	CASRPSLGVADTQYF
.	TRBV7-9	14	CASSLERGLYEQYF
.	TRBV5-1	16	CASSMIQGAGTDTQYF
.	TRBV7-3	13	CASSTQGSDTQYF
.	TRBV14	16	CASSQAGLLLADTQYF
.	TRBV6-1	15	CASSALAGGTGELFF